The T cell receptor (beta chain) described here comes from a study of yellow fever vaccine responses in identical twins (dated by TCRdb to 2016 to 2018). Some background on the complete study: Focusing on identical twins, the study followed the T cell clones that responded to the vaccine, and did so with precision.

As to this clonotype: Its antigen target is currently unknown. No base quality values were provided; no much bigger clone lies one nucleotide off.

Libraries were constructed by RT-PCR. Data came from an Illumina HiSeq 2500. Clones were called with MiXCR by TCRdb after fastp trimmed the public reads at Q25, and only in-frame beta chains were retained. Every entry covers one CDR3 protein and lists the most common genes and DNA from its rows. A total of about 9,600 distinct CDR3 sequences appear in this sample, over 80% of them only once. The ten largest account for approximately 2% of the sample. On the study overall, not on this receptor specifically: According to the authors, in identical twins the way T cells responded to vaccination appeared partly convergent and partly personalized.

Relative to germline, V is 6 bases shorter and J is 1 base shorter, with 10 bases between their ends. The CDR3 goes from the cysteine to the phenylalanine over 14 residues. CDR3 DNA only is kept here, 42 bases in frame from base 1. The sequence derives from a woman under 30 who received the yellow fever vaccine. Donor details come from another sample of the same person, matched by shared clones. The sequencing here drew on T cells from blood (PBMCs), unsorted or a sorted subset (not recorded which), taken before or after yellow fever vaccination (not recorded which). The rearrangement joined TRBV12-3 or TRBV12-4 to TRBJ2-1; tentative D gene TRBD1, with 6 bases matching. CDR3 protein: CASRHRESYNEQFF. At the DNA level, the sequence is TGTGCCAGCAGGCACAGGGAATCCTACAATGAGCAGTTCTTC.